These 8 T cell receptor beta chains share one sample of origin, sequenced in a study of blood T cell repertoires in COVID-19. Libraries were prepared by immunoSEQ multiplex PCR; TCRdb keeps only in-frame clonotypes and omits some of them. This repertoire shows around 200,000 clones, around 89% found once; its top ten account for about 1.2%. Source material: PBMCs or T cells enriched from blood (not recorded which). Receptor source: a man aged 25 to 40 who had recovered from COVID-19.

In this sample, this clone turned up once. The chain uses TRBV6-6 and TRBJ1-4, with D hard to call. The germline V gene has CDR1 MNHNY and CDR2 SVGAGI (reference sequence). Trimming left V 0 bases short and J 8 bases short, with 7 bases between. This CDR3 contains 13 residues. As DNA, the CDR3 is TGTGCCAGCAGTTACTCCATGGGCGAAAAACTGTTTTTT. This sequence encodes CASSYSMGEKLFF.

The rearrangement uses TRBV29-1 and TRBJ2-1, with D perhaps matching TRBD2 (5 bases). The germline V gene encodes CDR1 SQVTM and CDR2 ANQGSEA. The CDR3 sequence is 14 residues long. The V and J ends lost 7 bases and 0 bases respectively, with 13 bases between them. CDR3 nucleotide sequence: TGCAGCGCAGCAGGTGGGAGCTCCTACAATGAGCAGTTCTTC. Its protein product is CSAAGGSSYNEQFF.

J is TRBJ2-3 and V is TRBV27; D might be TRBD2 (5 bases). Trimming took 1 base from V and 1 from J, leaving 18 bases between them. Looked up from germline, CDR1 is MNHEY and CDR2 is SMNVEV (reference sequence). The length of the CDR3 is 18 residues. CDR3: CASSLYWGAPRRTDTQYF. The CDR3 DNA follows: TGTGCCAGCAGTTTATATTGGGGAGCTCCCCGACGCACAGATACGCAGTATTTT.

This chain uses TRBV27 with TRBJ2-1, with 10 bases identical to TRBD1. Germline CDR1 and CDR2: MNHEY and SMNVEV (reference sequence). The CDR3 covers 16 residues. V lost 2 bases to trimming and J lost 6 bases; unmatched junction nucleotides: 7. The CDR3 DNA follows: TGTGCCAGCAGTTTACTGGGACAGGGGATAGGCAATGAGCAGTTCTTC. The encoded protein is CASSLLGQGIGNEQFF.

The chain is built from TRBV19 and TRBJ2-3; D perhaps matches TRBD2 (6 bases). In germline, CDR1 is LNHDA, CDR2 SQIVND (reference sequence). This CDR3 comprises 15 residues. V lost 4 bases and J lost 8, with 19 bases in between. For the CDR3, the DNA is TGTGCCAGTAGTAAAACGGAGGGCCGGCAGGGTACGCAGTATTTT. It specifies CASSKTEGRQGTQYF.

J is TRBJ2-4 and V is TRBV12-3 or TRBV12-4; TRBD1 is a possible D gene (6 bases). Between the trimmed V and J ends, which lost 4 bases and 4 bases, there was a span of 8 bases. The CDR3 sequence is 13 residues long. CDR3 coding DNA: TGTGCCAGCAGTTCCACAGGGAAAAACATTCAGTACTTC. Its translation is CASSSTGKNIQYF.

The chain joins TRBV30 to TRBJ2-3; 11 nucleotides line up with TRBD2. CDR1 and CDR2 (germline): GTSNPN, SVGIG (reference sequence). The V and J ends lost 3 bases and 6 bases, in that order; junction bases with no gene match: 14. The CDR3 has 17 residues. This chain's CDR3 is CAWRGLADLRRSDTQYF. CDR3 bases: TGTGCCTGGAGGGGACTAGCGGATCTAAGAAGGTCGGATACGCAGTATTTT.

This clone showed up just once. The gene calls are TRBV28 and TRBJ1-4, with 7 bases lining up with TRBD1. J lost 3 bases, V lost 5 bases, and 9 bases had no gene match. The CDR3 spans 16 residues. The germline gives CDR1 MDHEN, CDR2 SYDVKM. As DNA, the CDR3 is TGTGCCAGCAGTCAATTAACGGGGACAGCTAATGAAAAACTGTTTTTT. It is translated as CASSQLTGTANEKLFF.